Presented here are 29 T cell receptor beta chains from one specimen sequenced in a study of OX40 agonist ivuxolimab in advanced cancers. TCRdb keeps only in-frame clones here, not all; method: immunoSEQ multiplex PCR. The profile shows around 79,000 clones, almost 85% of them singletons. The material was CD4+ or CD8+ T cells sorted from blood, obtained in a trial of the OX40 agonist ivuxolimab. The receptors come from an adult with an advanced solid tumor such as melanoma, head and neck, liver or kidney cancer.

The gene calls are TRBV19 and TRBJ2-6; TRBD1 agrees at 7 bases. The CDR3 has 17 residues. The germline V gene has CDR1 LNHDA and CDR2 SQIVND (reference sequence). Trimming took 1 base from V and 0 from J; bases not matched to a gene: 3. The CDR3 is CASSIVAGGSGANVLTF. DNA for the CDR3: TGTGCCAGTAGTATAGTGGCAGGGGGCTCTGGGGCCAACGTCCTGACTTTC.

The gene calls are TRBV29-1 and TRBJ1-4; 7 bases agree with TRBD1. This CDR3 has 14 residues. The V segment lost 7 bases and the J segment 5 bases; nucleotides outside the gene matches: 10. CDR1 is SQVTM and CDR2 is ANQGSEA in the germline V gene. The CDR3 protein is CSAHSGTENEKLFF. The CDR3 DNA follows: TGCAGCGCACACTCCGGGACAGAGAATGAAAAACTGTTTTTT.

The gene calls are TRBV30 and TRBJ1-2, with TRBD1 matching 9 bases. The CDR3 sequence is 16 residues long. CDR1 GTSNPN and CDR2 SVGIG come from the germline V gene (reference sequence). V was clipped by 2 bases and J by 8 bases; unmatched bases: 15. The CDR3 here is CAWSLQTPDRGRGYTF. As DNA, the CDR3 is TGTGCCTGGAGTCTCCAAACCCCGGACAGGGGCCGCGGCTACACCTTC.

The chain combines TRBV5-6 with TRBJ2-7; D might be TRBD1 (7 bases). Germline loops: CDR1 SGHDT, CDR2 YYEEEE. V lost 4 bases, J lost 5 bases, and 13 bases lay in between. The CDR3 extends over 13 amino acids. The CDR3 DNA reads TGTGCCAGCAGCCGACAGGGAGGAGACGAGCAGTACTTC. It encodes CASSRQGGDEQYF.

This clone is a singleton in its sample. The rearrangement joins TRBV15 to TRBJ2-3; the D gene is possibly TRBD2 (5 bases). The germline gives CDR1 LNHNV, CDR2 YYDKDF (reference sequence). The CDR3 spans 13 residues. The V end lost 0 bases, the J end lost 8 bases, and 9 bases lay between the germline ends. CDR3 coding DNA: TGTGCCACCAGCAGAGATACCCGGGGTACGCAGTATTTT. Translated: CATSRDTRGTQYF.

V usage is TRBV4-2 and J usage is TRBJ2-1; D not resolved. V was trimmed by 0 bases and J by 6 bases, leaving 6 bases between them. The CDR3 loop spans 13 amino acids. The V gene's germline CDR1 is LGHNA and CDR2 YNFKEQ. CDR3 nucleotides: TGTGCCAGCAGCCAAGATGCCGTCAATGAGCAGTTCTTC. Protein product: CASSQDAVNEQFF.

In this sample, this clone turned up once. The CDR3 reads CASSSAGTGVETQYF. The CDR3 region has the DNA TGCGCCAGCAGCTCTGCTGGGACAGGAGTAGAGACCCAGTACTTC. V is TRBV5-1 and J is TRBJ2-5, with 8 bases identical to TRBD1. There are 15 residues in the CDR3. Trimming cost V 3 bases and J 4 bases; bases outside gene matches: 8. The germline gives CDR1 SGHRS, CDR2 YFSETQ.

The chain couples TRBV4-2 to TRBJ2-1, with 10 bases fitting TRBD2. The CDR3 extends over 16 amino acids. CDR1 and CDR2 (germline): LGHNA, YNFKEQ. V was pared by 0 bases and J by 6 bases, with 5 bases of the junction left unmatched. This chain's CDR3 is CASSQDPSGGSNEQFF. The CDR3 DNA reads TGTGCCAGCAGCCAAGATCCTAGCGGGGGTTCCAATGAGCAGTTCTTC.

V gene TRBV18 combines with J gene TRBJ2-7; 7 positions match TRBD2. This CDR3 comprises 16 residues. The V segment lost 0 bases and the J segment 4 bases; nucleotides outside the gene matches: 9. CDR1 KGHSH and CDR2 LQKENI come from the germline V gene. DNA for the CDR3: TGTGCCAGCTCACCACCGGGGGGGACGGTGAGATACGAGCAGTACTTC. Protein sequence: CASSPPGGTVRYEQYF. Full variable domain (missing parts from reference TRBV18 and TRBJ2-7): NAGVMQNPRHLVRRRGQEARLRCSPMKGHSHVYWYRQLPEEGLKFMVYLQKENIIDESGMPKERFSAEFPKEGPSILRIQQVVRGDSAAYFCASSPPGGTVRYEQYFGPGTRLTVT.

The chain carries TRBV6-5 and TRBJ2-1; D remains unclear. Germline loops: CDR1 MNHEY, CDR2 SVGAGI. V lost 6 bases and J 8 bases, leaving 11 bases between the germline ends. There are 12 residues in the CDR3. The CDR3 sequence: CASRTFFDEQFF. The CDR3 DNA reads as TGTGCCAGCAGAACCTTCTTCGATGAGCAGTTCTTC.

The CDR3 sequence: CASSWGGGVDYGYTF. CDR3 coding DNA: TGTGCCAGCAGTTGGGGGGGAGGGGTTGACTATGGCTACACCTTC. The chain combines TRBV27 with TRBJ1-2, with a tentative D call TRBD1 (5 bases). The CDR3 runs 15 residues. V gave up 4 bases and J gave up 3 bases, with 15 bases separating them. Germline CDR1 reads MNHEY; CDR2 reads SMNVEV (reference sequence).

The chain links TRBV9 to TRBJ2-3; the match to TRBD2 covers 8 bases. Germline-derived CDR1 and CDR2 are SGDLS and YYNGEE. The CDR3 covers 15 residues. V lost 5 bases, J lost 0 bases, and 5 bases stayed unmatched. CDR3 bases: TGTGCCAGCAGGGGAGCGGGGGTTAGCACAGATACGCAGTATTTT. It encodes CASRGAGVSTDTQYF.

With respect to this clone: The sample has other DNA sequences that encode this CDR3 too. The rearrangement uses TRBV7-9 and TRBJ1-3; no definite D call. Trimming cost V 5 bases and J 0 bases, with 5 bases left between them. Germline values: CDR1 SEHNR, CDR2 FQNEAQ (reference sequence). The CDR3 is made up of 13 amino acids. The CDR3 reads CASSLVSGNTIYF. The CDR3 DNA reads TGTGCCAGCAGCCTCGTCTCTGGAAACACCATATATTTT.

In nucleotides, the CDR3 is TGTGCCAGCAGCGAACACCTACCCTCCCTCCCCAATGAAGCTTTCTTT. As protein: CASSEHLPSLPNEAFF. This chain links TRBV6-1 with TRBJ1-1, with no clear D. Germline V gene data show CDR1 as MNHNS and CDR2 as SASEGT. Trimming pared 6 bases from V and 7 bases from J, leaving 24 bases between. The CDR3 runs 16 residues.

The chain couples TRBV5-1 to TRBJ2-1; possibly TRBD1 for D (5 bases). Germline V gene lookup returns CDR1 SGHRS and CDR2 YFSETQ. CDR3 length: 15 residues. V shed 0 bases and J shed 5 bases, with 12 bases lying between them. This CDR3 reads CASSLEVGRHNEQFF. The CDR3, as DNA: TGCGCCAGCAGCTTGGAGGTGGGGCGCCACAATGAGCAGTTCTTC.

This clone was seen only a few times. The gene calls are TRBV29-1 and TRBJ2-3; TRBD1 matches 10 bases. V was pared by 2 bases and J by 3 bases, with 2 bases of the junction left unmatched. Per the germline V gene, CDR1 is SQVTM and CDR2 is ANQGSEA. The CDR3 runs 14 residues. CDR3 sequence reads: CSVETGQGTDTQYF. The CDR3, as DNA: TGCAGCGTTGAAACGGGACAGGGGACAGATACGCAGTATTTT.

The chain is built from TRBV7-9 and TRBJ2-3; 10 nucleotides align to TRBD1. This CDR3 spans 15 amino acids. With V trimmed by 5 bases and J by 7 bases, 9 bases remained unmatched. Germline CDR1 is SEHNR and CDR2 is FQNEAQ (reference sequence). The CDR3 region has the DNA TGTGCCAGCAGCCATCCGGGACAGGGGCAATATACGCAGTATTTT. It encodes CASSHPGQGQYTQYF.

The chain joins TRBV6-6 to TRBJ1-5; D unresolved. Germline loops: CDR1 MNHNY, CDR2 SVGAGI (reference sequence). The CDR3 extends over 14 amino acids. Trimming pared 2 bases from V and 6 bases from J, leaving 11 bases between. The CDR3 nucleotides are TGTGCCAGCAGTTACCGGATTTCTGTTCAGCCCCAGCATTTT. Translating it yields CASSYRISVQPQHF.

This clone came up once. J is TRBJ2-1 and V is TRBV6-5, with 10 positions matching TRBD2. Unmatched junction bases numbered 5, after V lost 5 bases and J lost 4 bases. Germline loops: CDR1 MNHEY, CDR2 SVGAGI. CDR3 size: 15 residues. CDR3 region: CASSGGLAEYNEQFF. CDR3 DNA sequence: TGTGCCAGCAGTGGCGGACTAGCGGAGTACAATGAGCAGTTCTTC.

The CDR3 DNA sequence: TGCGCCAGCAGCTACCAACAGGGATCGGGCGAGCAGTACTTC. Residues: CASSYQQGSGEQYF. The rearrangement joins TRBV5-1 to TRBJ2-7, with TRBD1 as a possible D gene (6 bases). The germline V gene has CDR1 SGHRS and CDR2 YFSETQ. Trimming left V 3 bases short and J 6 bases short, with 16 bases between. The CDR3 spans 14 residues.

The chain uses TRBV10-2 and TRBJ1-5; 7 bases match TRBD1. Germline trimming cut 2 bases from V and 7 bases from J; bases unmatched to any gene: 8. Germline V gene sequence: CDR1 WSHSY, CDR2 SAAADI. The length of the CDR3 is 15 residues. CDR3 bases: TGCGCCAGCAGTGAGCCCACAGGGGCAGACCAGCCCCAGCATTTT. Amino acid sequence: CASSEPTGADQPQHF.

The chain recombines TRBV29-1 with TRBJ1-5; D call uncertain. CDR1 is SQVTM and CDR2 is ANQGSEA in the germline V gene. This CDR3 has 13 residues. Trimming stripped 4 bases from V and 5 bases from J, with 12 bases between. CDR3 in amino acids: CSVVGGVDQPQHF. CDR3 bases: TGCAGCGTTGTAGGCGGGGTGGATCAGCCCCAGCATTTT.

To note about this clone: The sample carries other DNA sequences with the same CDR3. The rearrangement joins TRBV30 to TRBJ2-7; D is uncertain. V was clipped by 0 bases and J by 4 bases, with 4 bases between them. This CDR3 spans 11 amino acids. In germline, CDR1 is GTSNPN, CDR2 SVGIG (reference sequence). CDR3 protein: CAWSVAYEQYF. CDR3 DNA: TGTGCCTGGAGTGTAGCGTACGAGCAGTACTTC. The entire variable domain, with the rest obtained from reference TRBV30 and TRBJ2-7, is as follows: SQTIHQWPATLVQPVGSPLSLECTVEGTSNPNLYWYRQAAGRGLQLLFYSVGIGQISSEVPQNLSASRPQDRQFILSSKKLLLSDSGFYLCAWSVAYEQYFGPGTRLTVT.

V is TRBV6-5 and J is TRBJ1-2; possibly TRBD1 for D (6 bases). The germline V and J ends were trimmed by 6 bases and 4 bases, with 15 bases remaining between them. Germline loops: CDR1 MNHEY, CDR2 SVGAGI. CDR3 length: 14 residues. The CDR3 protein is CASRPGHPSYGYTF. CDR3 nucleotide sequence: TGTGCCAGCAGGCCGGGACACCCCTCCTATGGCTACACCTTC.

The chain links TRBV6-5 to TRBJ2-7; TRBD1 aligns across 11 bases. J lost 4 bases, V lost 6 bases, and 8 bases had no gene match. CDR3 size: 15 residues. Germline V gives CDR1 MNHEY, CDR2 SVGAGI. The CDR3 region is CASRPPGQGGYEQYF. The CDR3 DNA reads TGTGCCAGCAGGCCTCCGGGACAGGGGGGGTACGAGCAGTACTTC.

This clone was observed a few times. The rearrangement joins TRBV10-3 to TRBJ2-7; 7 bases are a match to TRBD2. The germline gives CDR1 ENHRY, CDR2 SYGVKD. The CDR3 extends over 12 amino acids. V lost 8 bases, J lost 5 bases, and 6 bases stayed unmatched. This CDR3 is CAIEGSGNEQYF. The CDR3 coding sequence is TGTGCCATCGAGGGGAGCGGGAACGAGCAGTACTTC.

The chain has TRBV6-5 and TRBJ2-4; D may correspond to TRBD1 or TRBD2 (5 bases each). With 6 bases removed from V and 7 bases from J, the gap between germline ends came to 13 bases. The V gene's germline CDR1 is MNHEY and CDR2 SVGAGI. This CDR3 has 13 amino acids. CDR3 coding DNA: TGTGCCAGCAGACCAGGGTCGGGGAACATTCAGTACTTC. Its protein is CASRPGSGNIQYF.

The V gene is TRBV18, the J gene TRBJ2-7; D possibly corresponds to TRBD1 (5 bases). The CDR3 extends over 12 amino acids. From germline, CDR1 is KGHSH and CDR2 LQKENI. V gave up 2 bases and J gave up 7 bases, with 9 bases separating them. The CDR3 sequence is CASSPAGQEQYF. For the CDR3, the DNA is TGTGCCAGCTCACCAGCAGGGCAAGAGCAGTACTTC.

This chain connects TRBV6-6 to TRBJ2-4; 7 nucleotides agree with TRBD1. V was clipped by 4 bases and J by 2 bases; unmatched bases: 5. Germline assignment: CDR1 MNHNY and CDR2 SVGAGI (reference sequence). The CDR3 loop spans 15 amino acids. The CDR3, as DNA: TGTGCCAGCAGTTTACAGGGGTTGACCAAAAACATTCAGTACTTC. Translated: CASSLQGLTKNIQYF.